The clone carrying this T cell receptor beta chain was counted a single time. The sample originates from a study of blood T cell repertoires in COVID-19. Seattle participants joined during active infection and were tracked over time. Produced via immunoSEQ multiplex PCR; TCRdb's table is partial and in-frame only. The sample shows roughly 68,000 clones, 90% to 95% of them seen only once. CDR1 MDHEN and CDR2 SYDVKM come from the germline V gene. CDR3 length equals 12 residues. Trimming took 8 bases from V and 8 from J; bases not matched to a gene: 6. The source is a man aged 35 to 55 with COVID-19, enrolled during active disease. The chain couples TRBV28 to TRBJ2-1; TRBD1 agrees at 7 bases. The sequencing input was peripheral blood. CDR3: CASRQGRYEQFF. As DNA, the CDR3 is TGTGCCAGCCGACAGGGACGGTATGAGCAGTTCTTC.